Described below is a single TCR beta chain sequence and its context. This specimen belongs to a study of T cell responses to AZD1222 COVID-19 vaccine. The table came from immunoSEQ multiplex PCR; TCRdb's copy has only in-frame clones and leaves some out. The table lists roughly 180,000 clones, 85% to 90% of them singletons. V gave up 10 bases and J gave up 8 bases; unmatched junction bases: 20. The germline V gene encodes CDR1 ENHRY and CDR2 SYGVKD. This CDR3 is built from 16 residues. V gene TRBV10-3 combines with J gene TRBJ1-2; TRBD1 aligns across 9 bases. This sequence was found in an adult in good health. The sample in question was peripheral blood, obtained on day 0 of AZD1222 vaccination. CDR3: CATTTADRGVVYGYTF. In DNA, the CDR3 is TGTGCCACAACAACAGCCGACAGGGGGGTCGTTTACGGCTACACCTTC.